A single sample gave rise to the 12 T cell receptor beta chains below, sequenced in a study of beta chain features in type 1 diabetes. Study outcomes and limitations: The study found moderately but significantly shorter TCRB CDR3s in all four CD4+ subsets of Type 1 diabetes patients.

Since all of the isolated RNA was reverse transcribed, expressed TCRB transcripts were what got sequenced. Generated by immunoSEQ multiplex PCR, the TCRdb table keeps only in-frame clones and is missing some. The data show 250,000 to 350,000 clones, 13% to 15% seen once. Their cognate antigens are unknown. The sequenced material came from naive CD4+ T cells from blood. These receptors came from a man aged 25 to 40 with type 1 diabetes.

V is TRBV20-1 and J is TRBJ2-1; D ambiguous. The V and J ends lost 2 bases and 8 bases respectively, with 7 bases between them. This CDR3 has 11 amino acids. Germline CDR1 is DFQATT and CDR2 is SNEGSKA (reference sequence). The CDR3 DNA sequence: TGCAGTGCTAGATTCGTCGATGAGCAGTTCTTC. Protein product: CSARFVDEQFF.

About this clone itself: The sample has other DNA sequences that encode this CDR3 too. The genes are TRBV28 and TRBJ1-2; the D is unclear. This CDR3 spans 13 amino acids. Germline V CDR1 and CDR2: MDHEN, SYDVKM. Trimming removed 2 bases at V and 2 bases at J, with 6 bases between. CDR3 DNA: TGTGCCAGCAGTTTAGGGAGAAACTATGGCTACACCTTC. Translated: CASSLGRNYGYTF.

This clone was seen a few times. The V call is TRBV20-1, the J call TRBJ1-1, with unresolved D. There are 10 residues in the CDR3. The V gene lost 3 bases and the J gene lost 8 bases, with 7 bases spanning the gap. Germline-derived CDR1 and CDR2 are DFQATT and SNEGSKA (reference sequence). The CDR3 is CSARKTEAFF. The CDR3 DNA reads as TGCAGTGCTAGGAAGACAGAAGCTTTCTTT.

The V call is TRBV7-9, the J call TRBJ1-2; D unclear. The length of the CDR3 is 15 residues. CDR1 is SEHNR, CDR2 FQNEAQ, per germline (reference sequence). V shed 3 bases and J shed 6 bases, with 17 bases lying between them. CDR3: CASSLLPGLINGYTF. The CDR3 nucleotides read TGTGCCAGCAGCTTGCTCCCGGGTCTGATTAATGGCTACACCTTC. The variable domain in full, with the rest retrieved from reference TRBV7-9 and TRBJ1-2, is DTGVSQNPRHKITKRGQNVTFRCDPISEHNRLYWYRQTLGQGPEFLTYFQNEAQLEKSRLLSDRFSAERPKGSFSTLEIQRTEQGDSAMYLCASSLLPGLINGYTFGSGTRLTVV.

The chain carries TRBV7-8 and TRBJ2-2, with D possibly TRBD1 on 6 matching bases. CDR1 is SGHVS and CDR2 is FQNEAQ in the germline V gene. Deletions cut 2 bases from V and 5 bases from J, with 9 bases between. The CDR3 has 14 residues. CDR3 sequence reads: CASSLLRGTGELFF. The CDR3 DNA follows: TGTGCCAGCAGCTTATTAAGGGGGACCGGGGAGCTGTTTTTT. Using reference TRBV7-8 and TRBJ2-2 for the parts outside the CDR3, the full variable domain is GAGVSQSPRYKVAKRGQDVALRCDPISGHVSLFWYQQALGQGPEFLTYFQNEAQLDKSGLPSDRFFAERPEGSVSTLKIQRTQQEDSAVYLCASSLLRGTGELFFGEGSRLTVL.

This clone was picked up a small number of times. The V gene is TRBV28, the J gene TRBJ2-7; 8 bases are a match to TRBD1. The CDR3 extends over 13 amino acids. The V gene's germline CDR1 is MDHEN and CDR2 SYDVKM. Trimming took 2 bases from V and 7 from J; bases not matched to a gene: 4. The CDR3 region has the DNA TGTGCCAGCAGTTTAGGGACAGGAGGAGAGCAGTACTTC. This codes for CASSLGTGGEQYF.

This clone was seen only a few times. The chain's CDR3 is CASSPNQGQGETQYF. The CDR3 region has the DNA TGTGCCAGCAGCCCAAATCAGGGACAGGGAGAGACCCAGTACTTC. This chain joins TRBV7-3 and TRBJ2-5; the match to TRBD1 covers 9 bases. The J segment lost 4 bases and the V segment lost 5 bases, leaving 8 bases of the junction unmatched. The CDR3 has 15 amino acids. Germline assignment: CDR1 SGHTA and CDR2 FQGTGA.

There are a few counts of this clone. The V gene is TRBV27, the J gene TRBJ1-5; D gene unclear. The CDR3 sequence is 13 residues long. The V gene's germline CDR1 is MNHEY and CDR2 SMNVEV (reference sequence). Deletions cut 3 bases from V and 5 bases from J, with 8 bases between. CDR3 loop: CASSFAGYQPQHF. CDR3 DNA sequence: TGTGCCAGCAGTTTCGCCGGTTATCAGCCCCAGCATTTT.

The genes are TRBV14 and TRBJ2-2; 8 bases line up with TRBD1. The germline gives CDR1 SGHDN, CDR2 FVKESK. The CDR3 has 17 residues. The trim removed 5 bases at V and 4 bases at J, leaving 12 bases unmatched. CDR3 sequence (DNA): TGTGCCAGCAGCAAGGGGTGGACAGGGCGCATCACCGGGGAGCTGTTTTTT. Translation: CASSKGWTGRITGELFF.

The V and J genes are TRBV14 and TRBJ2-1, with 10 bases aligning to TRBD2. The V and J ends lost 3 bases and 3 bases, in that order; junction bases with no gene match: 5. Germline V gives CDR1 SGHDN, CDR2 FVKESK. The CDR3 has 16 amino acids. CDR3 region: CASSHLGLAVYNEQFF. For the CDR3, the DNA is TGTGCCAGCAGCCACTTAGGACTAGCGGTCTACAATGAGCAGTTCTTC.

This clone was found a few times. CDR3 in amino acids: CASSSGQGSTGNTIYF. CDR3 nucleotide sequence: TGTGCCAGCAGCTCGGGACAGGGAAGTACTGGAAACACCATATATTTT. The gene calls are TRBV5-4 and TRBJ1-3, with 9 bases matching TRBD1. The V gene's germline CDR1 is SGHNT and CDR2 YYREEE (reference sequence). The CDR3 runs to 16 residues. Trimming removed 3 bases from V and 2 bases from J; junction bases left unmatched: 6.

This clone was detected a few times. V usage is TRBV18 and J usage is TRBJ2-3; maybe TRBD1 (6 bases). Germline lookup yields CDR1 KGHSH and CDR2 LQKENI. Trimming left V 6 bases short and J 2 bases short, with 18 bases between. The CDR3 sequence is 16 residues long. The CDR3 bases are TGTGCCAGCTCTCCCAGCGAAAACAGGGCCACAGATACGCAGTATTTT. Protein product: CASSPSENRATDTQYF. Filled out from reference TRBV18 and TRBJ2-3, the complete variable domain reads NAGVMQNPRHLVRRRGQEARLRCSPMKGHSHVYWYRQLPEEGLKFMVYLQKENIIDESGMPKERFSAEFPKEGPSILRIQQVVRGDSAAYFCASSPSENRATDTQYFGPGTRLTVL.